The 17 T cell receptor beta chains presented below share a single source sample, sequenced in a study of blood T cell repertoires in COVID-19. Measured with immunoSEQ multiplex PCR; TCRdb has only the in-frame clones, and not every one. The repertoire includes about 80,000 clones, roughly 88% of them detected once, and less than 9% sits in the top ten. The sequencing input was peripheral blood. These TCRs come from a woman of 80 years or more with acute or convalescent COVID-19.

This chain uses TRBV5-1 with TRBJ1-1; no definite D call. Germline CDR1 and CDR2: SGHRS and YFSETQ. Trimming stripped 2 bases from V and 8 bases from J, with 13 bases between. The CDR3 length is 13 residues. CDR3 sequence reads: CASSLVPGKEAFF. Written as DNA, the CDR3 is TGCGCCAGCAGCTTAGTTCCAGGAAAAGAAGCTTTCTTT. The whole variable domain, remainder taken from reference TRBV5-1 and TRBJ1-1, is KAGVTQTPRYLIKTRGQQVTLSCSPISGHRSVSWYQQTPGQGLQFLFEYFSETQRNKGNFPGRFSGRQFSNSRSEMNVSTLELGDSALYLCASSLVPGKEAFFGQGTRLTVV.

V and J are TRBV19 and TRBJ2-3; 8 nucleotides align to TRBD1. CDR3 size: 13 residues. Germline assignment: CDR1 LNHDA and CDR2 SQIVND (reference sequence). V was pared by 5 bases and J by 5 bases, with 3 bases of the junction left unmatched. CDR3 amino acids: CASSLDRGDTQYF. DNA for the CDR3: TGTGCCAGTAGTCTCGACAGGGGAGATACGCAGTATTTT.

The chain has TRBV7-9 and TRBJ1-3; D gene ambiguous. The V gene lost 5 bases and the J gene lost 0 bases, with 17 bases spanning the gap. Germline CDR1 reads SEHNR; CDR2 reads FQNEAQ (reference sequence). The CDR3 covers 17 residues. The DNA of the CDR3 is TGTGCCAGCAGCCGCCCTCGCGCGGGGAACTCTGGAAACACCATATATTTT. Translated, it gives CASSRPRAGNSGNTIYF.

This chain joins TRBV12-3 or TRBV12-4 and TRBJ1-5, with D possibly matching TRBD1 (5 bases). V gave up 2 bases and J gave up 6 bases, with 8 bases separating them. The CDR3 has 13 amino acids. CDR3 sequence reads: CASSLQGGQPQHF. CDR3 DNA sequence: TGTGCCAGCAGTTTACAGGGAGGTCAGCCCCAGCATTTT.

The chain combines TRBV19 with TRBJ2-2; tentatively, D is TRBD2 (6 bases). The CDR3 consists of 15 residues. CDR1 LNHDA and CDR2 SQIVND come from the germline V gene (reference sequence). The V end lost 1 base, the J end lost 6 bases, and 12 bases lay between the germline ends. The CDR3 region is CASSIGLVLAGELFF. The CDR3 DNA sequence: TGTGCCAGTAGTATAGGACTAGTGCTGGCCGGGGAGCTGTTTTTT.

CDR3 residues: CASSIWGGRTDTQYF. For the CDR3, the DNA is TGTGCCAGTAGTATTTGGGGCGGACGAACAGATACGCAGTATTTT. This chain joins TRBV19 and TRBJ2-3; weak D call: TRBD1 (5 bases). CDR3 length equals 15 residues. The germline CDR1 and CDR2 sequences are LNHDA and SQIVND (reference sequence). Trimming took off 3 bases at V and 3 bases at J, with 13 bases between the two ends. Filled out from reference TRBV19 and TRBJ2-3, the complete variable domain reads DGGITQSPKYLFRKEGQNVTLSCEQNLNHDAMYWYRQDPGQGLRLIYYSQIVNDFQKGDIAEGYSVSREKKESFPLTVTSAQKNPTAFYLCASSIWGGRTDTQYFGPGTRLTVL.

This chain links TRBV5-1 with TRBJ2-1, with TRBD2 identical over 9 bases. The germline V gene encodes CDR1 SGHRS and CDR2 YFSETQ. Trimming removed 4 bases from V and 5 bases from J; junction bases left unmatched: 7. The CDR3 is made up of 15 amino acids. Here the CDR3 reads CASSLPSGANNEQFF. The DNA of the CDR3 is TGCGCCAGCAGCCTTCCTAGCGGGGCCAACAATGAGCAGTTCTTC. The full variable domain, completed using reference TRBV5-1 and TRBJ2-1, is KAGVTQTPRYLIKTRGQQVTLSCSPISGHRSVSWYQQTPGQGLQFLFEYFSETQRNKGNFPGRFSGRQFSNSRSEMNVSTLELGDSALYLCASSLPSGANNEQFFGPGTRLTVL.

The CDR3 coding sequence is TGTGCCAGCAGCTTGGCCGGACGGGGCTCCTACGAGCAGTACTTC. This codes for CASSLAGRGSYEQYF. The chain recombines TRBV5-5 with TRBJ2-7; TRBD2 is a possible D gene (5 bases). Germline lookup yields CDR1 SGHKS and CDR2 YYEKEE (reference sequence). This CDR3 contains 15 residues. Trimming stripped 0 bases from V and 0 bases from J, with 10 bases between.

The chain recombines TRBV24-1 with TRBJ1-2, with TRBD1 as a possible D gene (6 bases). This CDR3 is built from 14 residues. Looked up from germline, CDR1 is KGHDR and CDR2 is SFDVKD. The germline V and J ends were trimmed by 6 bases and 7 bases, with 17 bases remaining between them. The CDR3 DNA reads TGTGCCACCAGTCAATCCGGGACAAAGAGTGGCTACACCTTC. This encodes CATSQSGTKSGYTF.

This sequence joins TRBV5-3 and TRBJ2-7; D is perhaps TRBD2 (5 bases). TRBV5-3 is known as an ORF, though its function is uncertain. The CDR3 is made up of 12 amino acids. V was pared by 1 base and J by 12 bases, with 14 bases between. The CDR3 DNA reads TGTGCCAGAAGCTTGCGGCCCCGAGGGCTGTACTTC. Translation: CARSLRPRGLYF.

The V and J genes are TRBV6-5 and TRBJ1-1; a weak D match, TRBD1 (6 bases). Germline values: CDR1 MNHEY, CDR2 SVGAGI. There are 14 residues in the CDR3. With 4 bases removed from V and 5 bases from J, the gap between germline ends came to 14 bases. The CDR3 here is CASSLQGSRTEAFF. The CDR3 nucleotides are TGTGCCAGCAGTTTACAGGGCAGTAGGACTGAAGCTTTCTTT.

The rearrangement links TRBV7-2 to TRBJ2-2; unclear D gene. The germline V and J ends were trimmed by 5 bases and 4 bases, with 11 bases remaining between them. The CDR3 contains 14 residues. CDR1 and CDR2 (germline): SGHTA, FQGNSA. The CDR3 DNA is TGTGCCAGCAGCCCTGCCCTACTCACCGGGGAGCTGTTTTTT. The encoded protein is CASSPALLTGELFF.

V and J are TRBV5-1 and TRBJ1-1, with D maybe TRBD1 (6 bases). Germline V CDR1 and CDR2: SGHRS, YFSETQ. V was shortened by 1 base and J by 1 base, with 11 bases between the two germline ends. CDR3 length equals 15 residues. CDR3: CASSLPKGGNTEAFF. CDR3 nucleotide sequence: TGCGCCAGCAGCTTGCCAAAAGGGGGGAACACTGAAGCTTTCTTT.

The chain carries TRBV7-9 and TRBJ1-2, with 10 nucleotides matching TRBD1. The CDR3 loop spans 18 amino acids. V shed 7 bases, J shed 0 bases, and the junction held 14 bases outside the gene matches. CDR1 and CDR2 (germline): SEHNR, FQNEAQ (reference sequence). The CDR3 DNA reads TGTGCCAGCATCTTGCAGGGGACAGGGGCCTCATCTAACTATGGCTACACCTTC. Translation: CASILQGTGASSNYGYTF.

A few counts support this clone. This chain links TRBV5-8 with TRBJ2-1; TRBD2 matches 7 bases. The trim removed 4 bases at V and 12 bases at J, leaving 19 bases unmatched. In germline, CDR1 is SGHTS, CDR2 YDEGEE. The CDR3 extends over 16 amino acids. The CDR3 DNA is TGTGCCAGCAGCCTATGGCGGGGAGGGCCCTCGGATGGGCAGTTCTTC. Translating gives CASSLWRGGPSDGQFF.

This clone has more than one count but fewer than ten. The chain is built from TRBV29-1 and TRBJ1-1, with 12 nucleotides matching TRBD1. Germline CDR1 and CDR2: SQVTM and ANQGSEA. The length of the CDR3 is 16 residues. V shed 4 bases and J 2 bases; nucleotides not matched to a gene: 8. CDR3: CSVGGTGGALNTEAFF. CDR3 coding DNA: TGCAGCGTTGGAGGGACAGGGGGCGCGTTAAACACTGAAGCTTTCTTT.

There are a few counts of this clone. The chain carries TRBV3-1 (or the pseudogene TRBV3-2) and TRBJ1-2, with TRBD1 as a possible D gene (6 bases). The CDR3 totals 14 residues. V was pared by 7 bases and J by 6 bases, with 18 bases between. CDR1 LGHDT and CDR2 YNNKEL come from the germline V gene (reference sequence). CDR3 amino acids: CASKRREGGDGYTF. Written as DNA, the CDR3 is TGTGCCAGCAAGCGGAGGGAAGGGGGGGATGGCTACACCTTC.